This TCR beta chain appears in the sequencing data of a study of cytomegalovirus exposure and HLA in healthy donors. Findings and caveats of the study: There were some public TCRs occurring in many donors, but most TCR sequences were rare.

This clone has just one count. Its antigen remains unidentified. Repertoires were generated with immunoSEQ multiplex PCR, while TCRdb's copy carries only in-frame clones and drops some. This sample has roughly 170,000 clones, with about 86% found just once. Germline lookup yields CDR1 SGHRS and CDR2 YFSETQ. Trimming stripped 0 bases from V and 8 bases from J, with 20 bases between. CDR3 length equals 16 residues. Sequenced material: PBMCs. This TCR was sampled from a woman between 18 and 30 years old in good health and CMV-seropositive. This chain joins TRBV5-1 and TRBJ1-2; D remains ambiguous. The CDR3 coding sequence is TGCGCCAGCAGCTTGGTGGCAGGCCGGGGTCTGGAAGGCTACACCTTC. Protein: CASSLVAGRGLEGYTF.